These 30 T cell receptor beta chains originate from one sample sequenced in a study of early T cells in non-severe SARS-CoV-2 infection. Via MiXCR, TCRdb re-called the 5' RACE reads, giving one row per CDR3 protein. The sample has around 99,000 distinct CDR3 sequences, around 10% seen once. Sequencing input: whole blood. All receptors derive from an adult who was a healthcare worker with PCR-confirmed SARS-CoV-2 infection or an uninfected control (not recorded which).

This clonotype was seen many times. This rearrangement joins TRBV7-9 to TRBJ2-5; 7 bases are shared with TRBD2. Germline lookup yields CDR1 SEHNR and CDR2 FQNEAQ (reference sequence). The CDR3 runs 13 residues. Unmatched junction bases numbered 4, after V lost 5 bases and J lost 4 bases. The CDR3 spells CASSRAGTETQYF. The CDR3 nucleotides read TGTGCCAGCAGCCGAGCGGGGACAGAGACCCAGTACTTC.

There are many counts of this clonotype. J is TRBJ2-1 and V is TRBV18, with unresolved D. V was pared by 3 bases and J by 0 bases, with 9 bases between. Looked up from germline, CDR1 is KGHSH and CDR2 is LQKENI. CDR3 size: 15 residues. The CDR3 sequence is CASSPGGSSYNEQFF. The CDR3 DNA reads TGTGCCAGCTCACCGGGCGGAAGCTCCTACAATGAGCAGTTCTTC.

Ten or more counts support this clonotype. V and J are TRBV2 and TRBJ2-7, with D hard to call. Germline CDR1 is SNHLY and CDR2 is FYNNEI. Trimming cost V 8 bases and J 3 bases, with 20 bases left between them. The CDR3 spans 15 residues. CDR3 sequence reads: CASATSGPVYYEQYF. CDR3 coding DNA: TGTGCCAGCGCCACCTCGGGTCCGGTCTACTACGAGCAGTACTTC. Full variable domain (outside the CDR3, taken from reference TRBV2 and TRBJ2-7): EPEVTQTPSHQVTQMGQEVILRCVPISNHLYFYWYRQILGQKVEFLVSFYNNEISEKSEIFDDQFSVERPDGSNFTLKIRSTKLEDSAMYFCASATSGPVYYEQYFGPGTRLTVT.

V gene TRBV25-1 combines with J gene TRBJ2-7; 7 positions match TRBD2. From germline, CDR1 is MGHDK and CDR2 SYGVNS. Germline trimming cut 8 bases from V and 0 bases from J; bases unmatched to any gene: 7. This CDR3 contains 14 residues. The CDR3 DNA follows: TGTGCCAGCGGGACGGCGGGAGTCTCCTACGAGCAGTACTTC. This gives the protein CASGTAGVSYEQYF.

The rearrangement uses TRBV25-1 and TRBJ2-1; tentatively, D is TRBD1 (5 bases). V shed 3 bases and J shed 4 bases, with 28 bases lying between them. Germline CDR1 MGHDK, CDR2 SYGVNS. The CDR3 has 20 residues. CDR3 coding DNA: TGTGCCAGCAGTGATTGGGGAACTCAGGGTAGGGCACATTGGTACAATGAGCAGTTCTTC. Protein product: CASSDWGTQGRAHWYNEQFF.

This clonotype was counted many times. The V gene is TRBV7-9, the J gene TRBJ2-7; TRBD2 matches at 10 bases. This CDR3 region has 15 residues. V was pared by 1 base and J by 4 bases, with 4 bases of the junction left unmatched. Germline CDR1 SEHNR, CDR2 FQNEAQ (reference sequence). CDR3 nucleotide sequence: TGTGCCAGCAGCTTAGGCCCTAGCGGGAGTTACGAGCAGTACTTC. Translated, it gives CASSLGPSGSYEQYF.

In this sample, this clonotype turned up many times. The chain uses TRBV5-4 and TRBJ2-1; D not certain. Trimming shortened V by 5 bases and J by 10 bases, and 10 bases separated the two germline ends. The CDR3 extends over 11 amino acids. Per germline, CDR1 SGHNT and CDR2 YYREEE (reference sequence). The chain's CDR3 is CASSSEVEQFF. Written as DNA, the CDR3 is TGTGCCAGCAGTTCCGAGGTAGAGCAGTTCTTC.

This clonotype occurred a few times. The V call is TRBV7-2, the J call TRBJ2-6, with no clear D. The CDR3 is 13 amino acids. In germline, CDR1 is SGHTA, CDR2 FQGNSA. The germline V and J ends were trimmed by 4 bases and 2 bases, with 3 bases remaining between them. The CDR3 DNA reads TGTGCCAGCAGCTCACCTGGGGCCAACGTCCTGACTTTC. It translates to CASSSPGANVLTF.

This clonotype was picked up many times. The chain has TRBV27 and TRBJ2-7, with 8 bases lining up with TRBD2. V was clipped by 6 bases and J by 5 bases; unmatched bases: 9. CDR1 is MNHEY and CDR2 is SMNVEV in the germline V gene (reference sequence). The CDR3 is 14 residues long. In nucleotides, the CDR3 is TGTGCCAGCAGCTGGGGAGCGGGAGTCGACGAGCAGTACTTC. The encoded protein is CASSWGAGVDEQYF.

The genes are TRBV11-2 and TRBJ2-7; D gene ambiguous. The germline CDR1 and CDR2 sequences are SGHAT and FQNNGV. Trimming removed 5 bases from V and 7 bases from J, with 12 bases in between. This CDR3 region has 12 residues. The CDR3 coding sequence is TGTGCCAGCAGCGCCGGGCAGCAAGAGCAGTACTTC. Its translation: CASSAGQQEQYF. The full variable domain, rest sourced from reference TRBV11-2 and TRBJ2-7, is EAGVAQSPRYKIIEKRQSVAFWCNPISGHATLYWYQQILGQGPKLLIQFQNNGVVDDSQLPKDRFSAERLKGVDSTLKIQPAKLEDSAVYLCASSAGQQEQYFGPGTRLTVT.

At least ten counts were recorded for this clonotype. The rearrangement uses TRBV11-2 and TRBJ2-3; the D gene is possibly TRBD1 (6 bases). The CDR3 is 13 amino acids. Germline CDR1 is SGHAT and CDR2 is FQNNGV. Trimming stripped 5 bases from V and 4 bases from J, with 10 bases between. The CDR3 coding sequence is TGTGCCAGCAGCCTAGGACAGTCAGATACGCAGTATTTT. Its protein product is CASSLGQSDTQYF.

The table lists this clonotype with many counts. This chain's CDR3 is CASSDIGWIVGTSSNEQFF. As DNA, the CDR3 is TGCGCCAGCAGTGATATAGGTTGGATTGTGGGGACTTCCTCAAATGAGCAGTTCTTC. The rearrangement uses TRBV10-2 and TRBJ2-1, with D possibly TRBD2 on 6 matching bases. The V and J ends lost 3 bases and 7 bases respectively, with 28 bases between them. CDR1 and CDR2 (germline): WSHSY, SAAADI. CDR3 size: 19 residues.

This clonotype was seen ten or more times. J is TRBJ2-7 and V is TRBV25-1; D ambiguous. Germline V CDR1 and CDR2: MGHDK, SYGVNS. This CDR3 has 13 residues. V was clipped by 2 bases and J by 3 bases, with 8 bases between them. As DNA, the CDR3 is TGTGCCAGCAGTGAACAGACCGGCTACGAGCAGTACTTC. Protein sequence: CASSEQTGYEQYF.

This clonotype was found many times. V usage is TRBV4-3 and J usage is TRBJ2-2; 10 nucleotides align to TRBD2. Per germline, CDR1 LGHNA and CDR2 YSLEER. The CDR3 loop spans 17 amino acids. Trimming took 5 bases from V and 7 from J; bases not matched to a gene: 13. CDR3 protein: CASSGRPSGSTNGELFF. The DNA for the CDR3 is TGCGCCAGCAGCGGCCGTCCTAGCGGGAGTACGAACGGGGAGCTGTTTTTT.

The chain has TRBV12-3 or TRBV12-4 and TRBJ2-3; TRBD1 is a possible D gene (6 bases). V was pared by 5 bases and J by 1 base, with 22 bases between. The CDR3 covers 18 residues. This CDR3 reads CASSHKSFGRTGTDTQYF. CDR3 DNA sequence: TGTGCCAGCAGTCACAAGTCGTTTGGACGGACAGGCACAGATACGCAGTATTTT.

This clonotype was observed a few times. This chain joins TRBV6-2 or TRBV6-3 and TRBJ2-4; D is undetermined. The CDR3 is 12 residues long. V was clipped by 0 bases and J by 6 bases, with 3 bases between them. Germline assignment: CDR1 MNHEY and CDR2 SVGEGT. CDR3: CASSYSINIQYF. The DNA for the CDR3 is TGTGCCAGCAGTTACTCCATAAACATTCAGTACTTC.

This chain joins TRBV28 and TRBJ2-5, with D perhaps TRBD2 (5 bases). Germline lookup yields CDR1 MDHEN and CDR2 SYDVKM. The CDR3 length is 12 residues. Trimming shortened V by 3 bases and J by 5 bases, and 7 bases separated the two germline ends. The CDR3 loop is CASSFSSETQYF. CDR3 nucleotides: TGTGCCAGCAGTTTTTCTAGCGAGACCCAGTACTTC.

The chain combines TRBV7-2 with TRBJ1-1, with TRBD1 as a possible D gene (6 bases). The CDR3 length is 13 residues. Between the trimmed V and J ends, which lost 6 bases and 10 bases, there was a span of 18 bases. CDR1 is SGHTA, CDR2 FQGNSA, per germline. CDR3 nucleotide sequence: TGTGCCAGCAGAAAAAAGGGAGGCAGGGGAGCTTTCTTT. This gives the protein CASRKKGGRGAFF. Using reference TRBV7-2 and TRBJ1-1 for the parts outside the CDR3, the full variable domain is GAGVSQSPSNKVTEKGKDVELRCDPISGHTALYWYRQSLGQGLEFLIYFQGNSAPDKSGLPSDRFSAERTGGSVSTLTIQRTQQEDSAVYLCASRKKGGRGAFFGQGTRLTVV.

This chain links TRBV6-1 with TRBJ2-5; TRBD1 agrees at 10 bases. The germline gives CDR1 MNHNS, CDR2 SASEGT. The length of the CDR3 is 16 residues. Trimming removed 6 bases from V and 4 bases from J; junction bases left unmatched: 11. The CDR3 region has the DNA TGTGCCAGCAGGGAACGACAGGGGGCAATTGGAGAGACCCAGTACTTC. This gives the protein CASRERQGAIGETQYF.

The V gene is TRBV2, the J gene TRBJ2-1; the match to TRBD1 covers 7 bases. V dropped 8 bases and J dropped 2; count of bases not matched to a gene: 3. Germline V gives CDR1 SNHLY, CDR2 FYNNEI. CDR3 size: 13 residues. The CDR3 region has the DNA TGTGCCAGCCTAGGACAGGCCTACAATGAGCAGTTCTTC. Translating it yields CASLGQAYNEQFF. The variable domain in full, with the rest retrieved from reference TRBV2 and TRBJ2-1, is EPEVTQTPSHQVTQMGQEVILRCVPISNHLYFYWYRQILGQKVEFLVSFYNNEISEKSEIFDDQFSVERPDGSNFTLKIRSTKLEDSAMYFCASLGQAYNEQFFGPGTRLTVL.

The J gene is TRBJ1-1, the V gene TRBV20-1, with TRBD1 identical over 7 bases. CDR1 is DFQATT and CDR2 is SNEGSKA in the germline V gene (reference sequence). CDR3 length: 15 residues. With V trimmed by 6 bases and J by 1 base, 11 bases remained unmatched. CDR3 protein: CSARDRVQGNTEAFF. The CDR3 DNA follows: TGCAGTGCCCGCGACAGGGTTCAGGGGAACACTGAAGCTTTCTTT.

This clonotype has just a few counts. V usage is TRBV20-1 and J usage is TRBJ2-1, with a possible D match to TRBD2 (6 bases). V lost 1 base and J 5 bases, leaving 18 bases between the germline ends. CDR3 length: 16 amino acids. Germline V gene sequence: CDR1 DFQATT, CDR2 SNEGSKA (reference sequence). DNA for the CDR3: TGCAGTGCTAGAGGGGGCTCAGGAGGGAATCACAATGAGCAGTTCTTC. Encoded protein: CSARGGSGGNHNEQFF.

This clonotype has only a few counts. This chain connects TRBV4-3 to TRBJ2-3; D unclear. The CDR3 totals 16 residues. Trimming removed 0 bases at V and 0 bases at J, with 10 bases between. Germline V gene lookup returns CDR1 LGHNA and CDR2 YSLEER. The CDR3 spells CASSQDQQRSTDTQYF. The CDR3 DNA sequence: TGCGCCAGCAGCCAAGATCAGCAGAGAAGCACAGATACGCAGTATTTT.

This clonotype was picked up many times. V gene TRBV3-1 combines with J gene TRBJ2-1, with a weak D call TRBD2 (6 bases). Germline values: CDR1 LGHDT, CDR2 YNNKEL (reference sequence). The CDR3 has 15 amino acids. V lost 1 base, J lost 7 bases, and 14 bases lay in between. CDR3 protein: CASSQGRLVPNEQFF. The DNA for the CDR3 is TGTGCCAGCAGCCAAGGTCGACTAGTACCAAATGAGCAGTTCTTC.

Many counts were recorded for this clonotype. The chain employs TRBV5-6 and TRBJ2-3; no clear D gene. This CDR3 comprises 14 residues. Trimming removed 5 bases from V and 1 base from J, with 11 bases in between. Germline V gene sequence: CDR1 SGHDT, CDR2 YYEEEE. In nucleotides, the CDR3 is TGTGCCAGCAGGACGGATGGGGGCACAGATACGCAGTATTTT. Amino acid sequence: CASRTDGGTDTQYF.

In this sample, this clonotype turned up many times. The V and J genes are TRBV7-2 and TRBJ2-7; the D gene is possibly TRBD2 (5 bases). The CDR3 consists of 14 residues. V lost 4 bases, J lost 3 bases, and 13 bases lay in between. Germline-derived CDR1 and CDR2 are SGHTA and FQGNSA. CDR3 in amino acids: CASSSRAAHYEQYF. The CDR3 DNA reads TGTGCCAGCAGCTCTCGAGCGGCCCACTACGAGCAGTACTTC.

This clonotype occurred a few times. The J gene is TRBJ2-5, the V gene TRBV12-3 or TRBV12-4, with 8 bases identical to TRBD1. The CDR3 length is 14 residues. Unmatched junction bases numbered 5, after V lost 6 bases and J lost 2 bases. The CDR3 region is CASRGNRGQETQYF. CDR3 DNA: TGTGCCAGCAGAGGGAACAGGGGGCAAGAGACCCAGTACTTC.

This clonotype showed up just a few times. Here the CDR3 reads CASSLEAIGGYTF. Written as DNA, the CDR3 is TGTGCCAGCAGCTTAGAGGCGATTGGGGGCTACACCTTC. The rearrangement links TRBV11-2 to TRBJ1-2; D gene unclear. Germline V gene sequence: CDR1 SGHAT, CDR2 FQNNGV. V lost 0 bases and J 8 bases, leaving 10 bases between the germline ends. This CDR3 contains 13 residues.

This clonotype was found a few times. The V and J genes are TRBV19 and TRBJ2-2; 8 bases fit TRBD2. Germline CDR1 is LNHDA and CDR2 is SQIVND (reference sequence). V lost 4 bases to trimming and J lost 4 bases; unmatched junction nucleotides: 2. The CDR3 spans 14 residues. CDR3 nucleotides: TGTGCCAGTAGTAGCCGGGGGGGCACCGGGGAGCTGTTTTTT. This codes for CASSSRGGTGELFF.

There are a few counts of this clonotype. The V call is TRBV6-2 or TRBV6-3, the J call TRBJ2-2, with a weak D call TRBD1 (6 bases). The CDR3 loop spans 14 amino acids. Trimming left V 5 bases short and J 5 bases short, with 12 bases between. The V gene's germline CDR1 is MNHEY and CDR2 SVGEGT. DNA of the CDR3: TGTGCCAGCAGTCAGAGACAGGAAACCGGGGAGCTGTTTTTT. Protein sequence: CASSQRQETGELFF.